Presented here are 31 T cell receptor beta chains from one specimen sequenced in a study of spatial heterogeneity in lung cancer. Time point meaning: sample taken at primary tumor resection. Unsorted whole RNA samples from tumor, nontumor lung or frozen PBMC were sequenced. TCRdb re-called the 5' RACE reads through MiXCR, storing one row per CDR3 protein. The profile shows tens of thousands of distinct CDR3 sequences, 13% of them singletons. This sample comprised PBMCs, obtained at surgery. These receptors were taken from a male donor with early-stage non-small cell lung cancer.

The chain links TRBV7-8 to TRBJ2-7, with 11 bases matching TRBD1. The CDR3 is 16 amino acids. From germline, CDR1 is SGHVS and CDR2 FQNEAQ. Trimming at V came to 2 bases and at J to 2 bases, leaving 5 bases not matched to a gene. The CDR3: CASSLRTGGPTYEQYF. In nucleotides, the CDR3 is TGTGCCAGCAGCTTACGGACAGGGGGCCCCACCTACGAGCAGTACTTC. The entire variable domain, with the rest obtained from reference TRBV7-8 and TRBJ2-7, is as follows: GAGVSQSPRYKVAKRGQDVALRCDPISGHVSLFWYQQALGQGPEFLTYFQNEAQLDKSGLPSDRFFAERPEGSVSTLKIQRTQQEDSAVYLCASSLRTGGPTYEQYFGPGTRLTVT.

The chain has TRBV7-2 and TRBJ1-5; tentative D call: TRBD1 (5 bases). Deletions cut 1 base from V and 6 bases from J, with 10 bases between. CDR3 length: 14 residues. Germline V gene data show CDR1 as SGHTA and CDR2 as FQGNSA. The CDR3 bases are TGTGCCAGCAGCTTAGGCGGGGCGGCTCAGCCCCAGCATTTT. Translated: CASSLGGAAQPQHF. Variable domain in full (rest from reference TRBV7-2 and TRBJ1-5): GAGVSQSPSNKVTEKGKDVELRCDPISGHTALYWYRQSLGQGLEFLIYFQGNSAPDKSGLPSDRFSAERTGGSVSTLTIQRTQQEDSAVYLCASSLGGAAQPQHFGDGTRLSIL.

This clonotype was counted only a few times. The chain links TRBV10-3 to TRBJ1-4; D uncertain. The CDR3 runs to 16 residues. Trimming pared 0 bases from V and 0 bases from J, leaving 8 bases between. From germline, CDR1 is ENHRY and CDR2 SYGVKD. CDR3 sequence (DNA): TGTGCCATCAGTGAGTCAGGCCCTGCAACTAATGAAAAACTGTTTTTT. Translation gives CAISESGPATNEKLFF.

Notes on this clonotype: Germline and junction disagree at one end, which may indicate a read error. The CDR3, as DNA: TGTGCCAGCAGTGAAGCGGGACAGGGACTCTTTAGGGCCCTCTACTTT. Amino acids: CASSEAGQGLFRALYF. J is TRBJ1-6 and V is TRBV6-1, with TRBD1 matching 9 bases. CDR3 length equals 16 residues. Germline V gives CDR1 MNHNS, CDR2 SASEGT.

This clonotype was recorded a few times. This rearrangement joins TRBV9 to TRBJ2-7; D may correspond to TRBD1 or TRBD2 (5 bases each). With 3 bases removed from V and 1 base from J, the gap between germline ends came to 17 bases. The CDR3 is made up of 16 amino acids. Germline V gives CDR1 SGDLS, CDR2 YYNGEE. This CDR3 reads CASSGDRDPKSYEQYF. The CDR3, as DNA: TGTGCCAGCAGCGGAGACCGGGACCCCAAGTCCTACGAGCAGTACTTC.

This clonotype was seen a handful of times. The chain's CDR3 is CASSSWSIWEQYV. CDR3 in DNA: TGTGCCAGCAGTAGTTGGTCCATTTGGGAGCAGTACGTC. The J gene is TRBJ2-7, the V gene TRBV2, with D uncertain. The CDR3 totals 13 residues. Trimming cost V 5 bases and J 7 bases, with 15 bases left between them. The germline V gene encodes CDR1 SNHLY and CDR2 FYNNEI.

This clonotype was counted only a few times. CDR3 sequence (DNA): TGTGCCAGCAGCCCATACACGGCCTCAGAGCAGTACTTC. The encoded protein is CASSPYTASEQYF. The V gene is TRBV9, the J gene TRBJ2-7; D is undetermined. The germline CDR1 and CDR2 sequences are SGDLS and YYNGEE. The CDR3 covers 13 residues. V shed 4 bases and J shed 7 bases, with 15 bases lying between them.

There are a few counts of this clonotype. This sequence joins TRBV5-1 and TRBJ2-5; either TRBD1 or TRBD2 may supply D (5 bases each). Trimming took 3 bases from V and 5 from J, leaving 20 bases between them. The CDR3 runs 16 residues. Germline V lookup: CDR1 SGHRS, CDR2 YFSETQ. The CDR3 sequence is CASSSGALTIGETQYF. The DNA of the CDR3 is TGCGCCAGCAGCTCCGGGGCACTGACGATCGGGGAGACCCAGTACTTC. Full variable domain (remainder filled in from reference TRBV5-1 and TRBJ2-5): KAGVTQTPRYLIKTRGQQVTLSCSPISGHRSVSWYQQTPGQGLQFLFEYFSETQRNKGNFPGRFSGRQFSNSRSEMNVSTLELGDSALYLCASSSGALTIGETQYFGPGTRLLVL.

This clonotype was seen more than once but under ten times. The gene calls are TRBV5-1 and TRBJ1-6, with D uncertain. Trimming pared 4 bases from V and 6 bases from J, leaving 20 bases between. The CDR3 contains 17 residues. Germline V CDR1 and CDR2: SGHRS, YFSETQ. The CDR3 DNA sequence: TGCGCCAGCAGCCCGACCCCCACAGTGGACCGTAATTCACCCCTCCACTTT. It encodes CASSPTPTVDRNSPLHF.

CDR3 sequence: CASSLTFPTSGSDNEQFF. DNA of the CDR3: TGTGCCAGCAGTTTAACCTTTCCAACTAGCGGGAGCGACAATGAGCAGTTCTTC. The chain is built from TRBV12-3 or TRBV12-4 and TRBJ2-1, with TRBD2 matching 11 bases. V lost 2 bases to trimming and J lost 5 bases; unmatched junction nucleotides: 11. There are 18 residues in the CDR3.

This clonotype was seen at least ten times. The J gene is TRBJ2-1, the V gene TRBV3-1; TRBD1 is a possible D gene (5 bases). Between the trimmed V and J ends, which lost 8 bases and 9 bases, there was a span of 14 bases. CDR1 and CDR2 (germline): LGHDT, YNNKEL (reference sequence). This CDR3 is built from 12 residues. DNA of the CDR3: TGTGCCAGCGTATCCCCCGACAGTGAGCAGTTCTTC. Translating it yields CASVSPDSEQFF.

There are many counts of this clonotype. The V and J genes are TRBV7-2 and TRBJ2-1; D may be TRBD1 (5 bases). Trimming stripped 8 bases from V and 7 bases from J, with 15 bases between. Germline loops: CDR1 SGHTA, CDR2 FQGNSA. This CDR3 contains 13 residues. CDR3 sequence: CASRLGLQNEQFF. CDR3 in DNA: TGTGCCAGCCGCCTGGGGCTGCAGAATGAGCAGTTCTTC. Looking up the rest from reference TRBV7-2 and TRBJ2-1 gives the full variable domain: GAGVSQSPSNKVTEKGKDVELRCDPISGHTALYWYRQSLGQGLEFLIYFQGNSAPDKSGLPSDRFSAERTGGSVSTLTIQRTQQEDSAVYLCASRLGLQNEQFFGPGTRLTVL.

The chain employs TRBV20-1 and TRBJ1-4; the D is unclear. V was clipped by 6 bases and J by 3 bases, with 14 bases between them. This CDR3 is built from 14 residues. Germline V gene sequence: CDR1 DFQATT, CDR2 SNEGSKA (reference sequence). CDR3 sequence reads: CSAFRGAPNEKLFF. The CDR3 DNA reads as TGCAGTGCATTCCGGGGAGCGCCTAATGAAAAACTGTTTTTT.

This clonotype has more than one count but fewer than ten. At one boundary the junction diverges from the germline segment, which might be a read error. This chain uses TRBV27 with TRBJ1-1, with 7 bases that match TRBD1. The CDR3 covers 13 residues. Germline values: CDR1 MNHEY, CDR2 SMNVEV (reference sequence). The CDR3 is CTSSPRQGSEAFF. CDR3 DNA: TGTACCAGCAGTCCAAGACAGGGATCCGAAGCTTTCTTT.

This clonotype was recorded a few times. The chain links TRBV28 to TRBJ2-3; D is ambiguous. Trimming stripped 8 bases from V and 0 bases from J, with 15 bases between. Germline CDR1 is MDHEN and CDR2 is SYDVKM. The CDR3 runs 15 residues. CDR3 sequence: CASHPKGRSTDTQYF. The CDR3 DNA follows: TGTGCCAGCCATCCAAAAGGCAGAAGCACAGATACGCAGTATTTT.

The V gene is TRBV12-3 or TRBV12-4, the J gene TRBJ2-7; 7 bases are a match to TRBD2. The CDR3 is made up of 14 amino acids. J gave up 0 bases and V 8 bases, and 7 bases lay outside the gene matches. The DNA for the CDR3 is TGTGCCAGCTCGTTGGGGGGGGTCTCCTACGAGCAGTACTTC. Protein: CASSLGGVSYEQYF.

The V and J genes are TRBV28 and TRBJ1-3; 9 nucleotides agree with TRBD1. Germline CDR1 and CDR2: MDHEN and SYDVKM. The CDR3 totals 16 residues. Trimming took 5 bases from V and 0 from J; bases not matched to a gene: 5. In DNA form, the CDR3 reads TGTGCCAGCAGTACACCGACAGGGGGCTCTGGAAACACCATATATTTT. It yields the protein CASSTPTGGSGNTIYF.

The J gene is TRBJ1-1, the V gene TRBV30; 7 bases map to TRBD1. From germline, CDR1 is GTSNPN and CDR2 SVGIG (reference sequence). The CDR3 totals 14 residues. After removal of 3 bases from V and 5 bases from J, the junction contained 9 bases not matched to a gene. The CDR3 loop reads CAWSGGGLGTEAFF. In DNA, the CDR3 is TGTGCCTGGAGCGGAGGGGGCCTAGGAACTGAAGCTTTCTTT. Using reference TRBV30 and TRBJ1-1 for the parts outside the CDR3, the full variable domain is SQTIHQWPATLVQPVGSPLSLECTVEGTSNPNLYWYRQAAGRGLQLLFYSVGIGQISSEVPQNLSASRPQDRQFILSSKKLLLSDSGFYLCAWSGGGLGTEAFFGQGTRLTVV.

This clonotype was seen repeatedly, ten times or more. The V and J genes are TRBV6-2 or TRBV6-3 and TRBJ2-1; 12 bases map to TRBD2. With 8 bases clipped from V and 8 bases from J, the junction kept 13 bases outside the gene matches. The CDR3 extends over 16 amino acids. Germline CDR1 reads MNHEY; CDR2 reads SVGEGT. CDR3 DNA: TGTGCCAGCGGATTAGGACTAGCGGGATATACGGATGAGCAGTTCTTC. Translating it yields CASGLGLAGYTDEQFF.

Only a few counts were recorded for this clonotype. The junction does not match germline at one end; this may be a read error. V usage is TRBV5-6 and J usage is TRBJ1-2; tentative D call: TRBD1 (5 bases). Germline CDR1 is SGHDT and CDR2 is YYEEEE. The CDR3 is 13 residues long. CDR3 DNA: TGTGCCAGCAGTTTGGACACGGGTTATGGCTACACCTTC. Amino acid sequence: CASSLDTGYGYTF.

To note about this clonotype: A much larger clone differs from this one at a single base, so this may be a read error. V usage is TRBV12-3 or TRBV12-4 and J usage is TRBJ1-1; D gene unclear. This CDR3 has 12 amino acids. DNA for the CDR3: TGTGACAGCAGTTTAGCCCACACTGAAGCTTTCTTT. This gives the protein CDSSLAHTEAFF.

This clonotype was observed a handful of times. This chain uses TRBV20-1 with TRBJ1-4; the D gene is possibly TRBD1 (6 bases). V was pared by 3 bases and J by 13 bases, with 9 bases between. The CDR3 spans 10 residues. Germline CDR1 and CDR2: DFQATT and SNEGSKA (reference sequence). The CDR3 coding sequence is TGCAGTGCTAGGGGGGGGCGACTGTTTTTT. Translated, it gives CSARGGRLFF.

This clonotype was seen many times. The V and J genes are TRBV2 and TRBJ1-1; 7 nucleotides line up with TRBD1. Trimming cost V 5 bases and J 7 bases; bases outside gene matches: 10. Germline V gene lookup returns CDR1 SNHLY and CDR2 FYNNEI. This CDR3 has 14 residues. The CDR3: CASSFETGYNEAFF. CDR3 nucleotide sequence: TGTGCCAGCAGTTTTGAGACAGGGTACAATGAAGCTTTCTTT.

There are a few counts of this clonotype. CDR3 amino acids: CASSESGTGIRSPLHF. The CDR3 DNA is TGTGCCAGCAGTGAGTCCGGGACAGGGATCAGGTCACCCCTCCACTTT. This chain links TRBV6-1 with TRBJ1-6; 9 bases align to TRBD1. The CDR3 has 16 amino acids. The junction had 10 bases not matched to a gene; V was cut back by 3 bases and J by 10 bases. Looked up from germline, CDR1 is MNHNS and CDR2 is SASEGT.

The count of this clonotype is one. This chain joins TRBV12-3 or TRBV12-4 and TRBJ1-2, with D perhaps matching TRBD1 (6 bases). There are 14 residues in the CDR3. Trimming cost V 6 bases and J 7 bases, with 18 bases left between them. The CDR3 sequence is CASSQAGGNLGYTF. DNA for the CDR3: TGTGCCAGCAGCCAAGCGGGGGGCAACCTTGGCTACACCTTC.

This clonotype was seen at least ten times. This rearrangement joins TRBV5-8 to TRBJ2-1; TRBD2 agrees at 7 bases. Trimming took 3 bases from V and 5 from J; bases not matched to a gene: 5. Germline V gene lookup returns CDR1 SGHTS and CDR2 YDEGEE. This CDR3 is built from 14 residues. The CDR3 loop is CASSSGLVHNEQFF. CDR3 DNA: TGTGCCAGCAGCTCCGGACTAGTCCACAATGAGCAGTTCTTC.

CDR3 nucleotides: TGCAGTGCTAGAGGGGCAGGGGACTCCCTCGGCGAGCAGTACTTC. This gives the protein CSARGAGDSLGEQYF. The V call is TRBV20-1, the J call TRBJ2-7; D is possibly TRBD1 or TRBD2 (6 bases each). The CDR3 extends over 15 amino acids. Trimming removed 1 base from V and 6 bases from J, with 19 bases in between. Germline CDR1 is DFQATT and CDR2 is SNEGSKA (reference sequence).

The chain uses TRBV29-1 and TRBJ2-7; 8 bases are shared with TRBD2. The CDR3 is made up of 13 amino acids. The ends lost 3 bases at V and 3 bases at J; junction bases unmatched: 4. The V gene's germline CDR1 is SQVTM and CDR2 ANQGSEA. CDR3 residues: CSVEAGGIYEQYF. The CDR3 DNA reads TGCAGCGTTGAGGCGGGAGGTATCTACGAGCAGTACTTC.

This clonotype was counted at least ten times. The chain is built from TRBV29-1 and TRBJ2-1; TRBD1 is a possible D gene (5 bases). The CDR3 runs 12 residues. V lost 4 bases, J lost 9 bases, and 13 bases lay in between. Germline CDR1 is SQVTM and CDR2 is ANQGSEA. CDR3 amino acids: CSVGGPGPEQFF. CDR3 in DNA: TGCAGCGTTGGGGGCCCCGGACCTGAGCAGTTCTTC.

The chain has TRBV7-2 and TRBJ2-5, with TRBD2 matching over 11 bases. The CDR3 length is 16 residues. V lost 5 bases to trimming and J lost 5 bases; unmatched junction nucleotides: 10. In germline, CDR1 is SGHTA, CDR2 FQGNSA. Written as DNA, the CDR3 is TGTGCCAGCAGCCCCGGTAGCGGGAGGGCGTTGGAGACCCAGTACTTC. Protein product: CASSPGSGRALETQYF.

In nucleotides, the CDR3 is TGCGCCAGCAGCCCAAACCCCTTCCTAGCGGGAGAACGCGCTGAGCAGTTCTTC. Encoded protein: CASSPNPFLAGERAEQFF. The chain recombines TRBV5-1 with TRBJ2-1; 10 bases match TRBD2. Germline V gene sequence: CDR1 SGHRS, CDR2 YFSETQ. This CDR3 contains 18 residues. Trimming took 4 bases from V and 9 from J; bases not matched to a gene: 19.